These 21 T cell receptor beta chains share one sample of origin, sequenced in a study of low-dose radiotherapy and immunotherapy resistance in tumors. TRAV and TRBV primers primed cDNA for both TCRalpha and TCRbeta. An approximately 19-cycle PCR with a constant-region primer and V-primer adapter amplified TCRs. MiXCR was run by TCRdb on the reads, yielding one entry per CDR3 protein. The sample records tens of thousands of distinct CDR3 sequences, over 15% being singletons. The sample's time point: after trial treatment. Treatment of the sample: LDRT plus nivolumab, ipilimumab, low-dose cyclophosphamide and aspirin (RACIN trial). The sequencing used PBMCs, collected after low-dose radiotherapy plus immunotherapy. These receptors all come from a male donor with prostate cancer.

Notes on this clonotype: Just one base apart from a much larger clone, this may be a read error. The chain links TRBV28 to TRBJ2-6; D is unresolved. Germline lookup yields CDR1 MDHEN and CDR2 SYDVKM. This CDR3 spans 13 amino acids. The ends were cut back, 6 bases at V and 1 base at J, with 4 bases in the middle. CDR3 DNA sequence: TGTGCCAGCAGGCCATCTGGGGCCAACGTCCTGACTTTC. Amino acid sequence: CASRPSGANVLTF.

The sample holds many counts of this clonotype. The chain recombines TRBV28 with TRBJ2-7; possibly TRBD1 or TRBD2 for D (5 bases each). V was cut by 2 bases and J by 0 bases, with 11 bases left in between. From germline, CDR1 is MDHEN and CDR2 SYDVKM. The CDR3 totals 15 residues. The CDR3 nucleotides are TGTGCCAGCAGTTTACTCGGGGACCCCTCCTACGAGCAGTACTTC. Protein: CASSLLGDPSYEQYF.

This clonotype was seen at least ten times. The rearrangement uses TRBV20-1 and TRBJ2-5, with 12 bases lining up with TRBD2. The CDR3 is 17 amino acids. J gave up 5 bases and V 7 bases, and 17 bases lay outside the gene matches. CDR1 and CDR2 from the germline V gene are DFQATT and SNEGSKA (reference sequence). The CDR3 nucleotides are TGCAGTGTCAACATCGGGACTAGCGGGTTTATAGGCGAGACCCAGTACTTC. Amino acids: CSVNIGTSGFIGETQYF.

About this clonotype: A far more abundant clone sits one base away, making this likely a read error. V is TRBV6-2 or TRBV6-3 and J is TRBJ2-7, with 10 positions matching TRBD2. Germline CDR1 and CDR2: MNHEY and SVGEGT. Trimming took 6 bases from V and 7 from J; bases not matched to a gene: 27. CDR3 length equals 20 residues. CDR3 nucleotide sequence: TGTGCCAGCAGGGTCCTACGACTAGCGGGCCACTTAAGCTCCTACAATGAGCAGTACTTC. Translating it yields CASRVLRLAGHLSSYNEQYF.

Ten or more counts support this clonotype. This chain joins TRBV19 and TRBJ2-6, with 13 bases aligning to TRBD2. The trim removed 8 bases at V and 0 bases at J, leaving 7 bases unmatched. The CDR3 has 18 amino acids. Germline CDR1 reads LNHDA; CDR2 reads SQIVND (reference sequence). The chain's CDR3 is CASSGLAGPVSGANVLTF. The DNA of the CDR3 is TGTGCCAGTTCGGGACTAGCGGGGCCCGTCTCTGGGGCCAACGTCCTGACTTTC.

This clonotype was recorded at least ten times. The chain combines TRBV11-2 with TRBJ2-4, with 8 positions matching TRBD1. Losses at the gene ends were 0 bases for V and 7 bases for J; bases not matched to a gene: 8. Germline CDR1 reads SGHAT; CDR2 reads FQNNGV. There are 16 residues in the CDR3. CDR3 loop: CASSLEPSGQANIQYF. CDR3 nucleotides: TGTGCCAGCAGCTTAGAGCCGTCGGGACAGGCCAACATTCAGTACTTC.

In the case of this clonotype: This sequence is one base from a far larger clone and is likely a read error. This chain joins TRBV4-1 and TRBJ2-2; 7 nucleotides agree with TRBD2. Per germline, CDR1 MGHRA and CDR2 YSYEKL. The CDR3 has 15 residues. CDR3 in DNA: TGCACCAGCAGCCAGCGGGGTACGATCTCCGGGGAGCTGTTTTTT. Translating it yields CTSSQRGTISGELFF.

This sequence joins TRBV27 and TRBJ1-1; no clear D. From germline, CDR1 is MNHEY and CDR2 SMNVEV (reference sequence). The CDR3 is 13 amino acids. The germline V and J ends were trimmed by 5 bases and 9 bases, with 16 bases remaining between them. The CDR3 DNA follows: TGTGCCAGCAGTGAATTCGGGCAAGTAAAAGCTTTCTTT. Its protein product is CASSEFGQVKAFF.

This clonotype has just a few counts. The gene calls are TRBV6-2 or TRBV6-3 and TRBJ2-7, with no clear D. V was shortened by 5 bases and J by 1 base, with 3 bases between the two germline ends. From germline, CDR1 is MNHEY and CDR2 SVGEGT. This CDR3 region has 11 residues. The CDR3 sequence: CASSNSYEQYF. The CDR3 bases are TGTGCCAGCAGTAATTCCTACGAGCAGTACTTC.

This clonotype was detected many times. The chain is built from TRBV28 and TRBJ1-2; a weak D match, TRBD1 (5 bases). Germline V gene data show CDR1 as MDHEN and CDR2 as SYDVKM. V lost 4 bases to trimming and J lost 4 bases, with 13 bases between them. CDR3 length: 14 residues. The CDR3 bases are TGTGCCAGCAGTTCGGGGCAGGGCGGCTATGGCTACACCTTC. This gives the protein CASSSGQGGYGYTF.

Of note for this clonotype: This is likely an artifact of a read error, given a far larger clone one base away. This chain joins TRBV5-1 and TRBJ2-1, with 7 bases that match TRBD1. This CDR3 region has 15 residues. Germline V lookup: CDR1 SGHRS, CDR2 YFSETQ. The trim removed 0 bases at V and 10 bases at J, leaving 10 bases unmatched. The CDR3 coding sequence is TGCGCCAGCAGCTTGGCCCGGGACAGAATATACGAGCAGTTCTTC. Protein: CASSLARDRIYEQFF.

Many counts were recorded for this clonotype. This chain joins TRBV28 and TRBJ1-2, with a possible D match to TRBD1 (6 bases). There are 13 residues in the CDR3. Trimming shortened V by 8 bases and J by 8 bases, and 18 bases separated the two germline ends. The germline CDR1 and CDR2 sequences are MDHEN and SYDVKM. CDR3 in amino acids: CASRSPRGAGYTF. The DNA of the CDR3 is TGTGCCAGCCGATCTCCTAGGGGGGCCGGCTACACCTTC.

This clonotype appeared many times. The chain has TRBV5-6 and TRBJ2-7; D is perhaps TRBD2 (6 bases). CDR1 is SGHDT and CDR2 is YYEEEE in the germline V gene. There are 15 residues in the CDR3. V was pared by 4 bases and J by 2 bases, with 16 bases between. The CDR3: CASSLRVSGAYEQYF. DNA of the CDR3: TGTGCCAGCAGCCTCCGGGTCTCGGGGGCCTACGAGCAGTACTTC.

About this clonotype: A single base is all that separates this from a far larger clone, so a read error is likely. The chain links TRBV28 to TRBJ2-7, with D uncertain. Germline lookup yields CDR1 MDHEN and CDR2 SYDVKM. CDR3 size: 15 residues. V was pared by 2 bases and J by 7 bases, with 18 bases between. CDR3 in DNA: TGTGCCAGCAGTTTAAGACATCCTTCGAACAATGAGCAGTACTTC. Residues: CASSLRHPSNNEQYF.

This clonotype was detected a few times. The rearrangement uses TRBV19 and TRBJ2-1; 13 nucleotides line up with TRBD2. This CDR3 comprises 16 residues. J gave up 6 bases and V 2 bases, and 4 bases lay outside the gene matches. Germline V gene lookup returns CDR1 LNHDA and CDR2 SQIVND (reference sequence). This chain's CDR3 is CASSITSGRAGNEQFF. CDR3 DNA sequence: TGTGCCAGTAGTATAACTAGCGGGAGGGCCGGCAATGAGCAGTTCTTC.

In the case of this clonotype: A far larger clone lies a single base away; this is likely a read error. The V call is TRBV6-6, the J call TRBJ2-7; D may be TRBD2 (6 bases). This CDR3 is built from 13 residues. Germline V gene data show CDR1 as MNHNY and CDR2 as SVGAGI (reference sequence). V lost 6 bases to trimming and J lost 9 bases, with 18 bases between them. The CDR3 region has the DNA TGTGCCAGCAGCAGGCTGGAGGGATTCGGGCAGTACTTC. It codes for CASSRLEGFGQYF.

This clonotype was counted many times. This rearrangement joins TRBV9 to TRBJ2-3, with a possible D match to TRBD2 (6 bases). The CDR3 is 16 residues long. Germline lookup yields CDR1 SGDLS and CDR2 YYNGEE. Trimming stripped 0 bases from V and 0 bases from J, with 11 bases between. The CDR3 region is CASSVGTKRSTDTQYF. In DNA, the CDR3 is TGTGCCAGCAGCGTAGGGACTAAGAGAAGCACAGATACGCAGTATTTT.

This clonotype was observed many times. The chain recombines TRBV6-2 or TRBV6-3 with TRBJ2-5; possibly TRBD2 for D (6 bases). Trimming took 5 bases from V and 4 from J, leaving 17 bases between them. The CDR3 is 15 amino acids. Germline V gene sequence: CDR1 MNHEY, CDR2 SVGEGT. The CDR3 region has the DNA TGTGCCAGCAGTCTTCAACTAGCTACAGTAGAGACCCAGTACTTC. This encodes CASSLQLATVETQYF.

The chain has TRBV5-1 and TRBJ2-2; no clear D. V gave up 3 bases and J gave up 2 bases, with 5 bases separating them. Germline V gene lookup returns CDR1 SGHRS and CDR2 YFSETQ. The CDR3 runs 13 residues. The CDR3 coding sequence is TGCGCCAGCAGCTCCACAAACACCGGGGAGCTGTTTTTT. It codes for CASSSTNTGELFF.

This clonotype was recorded a few times. V usage is TRBV11-3 and J usage is TRBJ2-1; 9 nucleotides align to TRBD2. The J segment lost 6 bases and the V segment lost 1 base, leaving 7 bases of the junction unmatched. Germline V gene data show CDR1 as SGHNT and CDR2 as YENEEA. This CDR3 has 16 residues. The CDR3 protein is CASSLGDSGGTNEQFF. DNA of the CDR3: TGTGCCAGCAGCTTAGGCGATAGCGGGGGCACCAATGAGCAGTTCTTC.

This clonotype was recorded at least ten times. CDR3 in DNA: TGTGCCTGGAGTGCCACTAGATTGAACACTGAAGCTTTCTTT. Translation: CAWSATRLNTEAFF. The chain joins TRBV30 to TRBJ1-1, with D unclear. The V gene lost 1 base and the J gene lost 0 bases, with 9 bases spanning the gap. Germline CDR1 is GTSNPN and CDR2 is SVGIG (reference sequence). The CDR3 runs 14 residues.